This TCR beta chain was identified during a study of CD8+CD57+ T cells in acquired aplastic anemia. By flow cytometry, patients selected for sequencing had shown an expansion of CD8+CD57+ cells. Trimming took off 1 base at V and 8 bases at J, with 12 bases between the two ends. The CDR3 length is 14 residues. Germline CDR1 reads SGHRS; CDR2 reads YFSETQ. This clonotype was detected many times. Genomic DNA was employed as the template in profiling TCR beta VDJ and CDR3. TCRdb called the reads again in MiXCR, with one record for every CDR3 protein. Seen here are roughly 200,000 distinct CDR3 sequences, more than 60% observed once, and the top ten hold about 42%.

The sample consisted of sorted CD4+, CD8+, or CD8+CD57+ T cells (not recorded which) from PBMCs. The receptor was derived from a human donor with aplastic anemia. V and J are TRBV5-1 and TRBJ1-4; maybe TRBD1 (6 bases). CDR3 bases: TGCGCCAGCAGCTTGTATAGGACAGCGGAAAAACTGTTTTTT. Its protein product is CASSLYRTAEKLFF.